This TCR beta chain emerged from a study of blood T cell repertoires in COVID-19. On the study more broadly: Samples taken during acute and convalescent COVID-19 were collected in the United States, Italy and Spain. From T cells, B-cell-depleted T cells, or PBMCs came the material, which was cDNA or gDNA.

Trimming removed 5 bases at V and 1 base at J, with 14 bases between. Germline loops: CDR1 SGHAT, CDR2 FQDESV (reference sequence). The CDR3 is 15 amino acids. Authors' processing steps: By means of reference gene primer amplification, nucleated cell counts were estimated. Assay used: immunoSEQ multiplex PCR; TCRdb lists only in-frame clones, some missing. The DNA was the basis for D and trimming; V, J and clone size are from that table. This table has tens of thousands of clones, approximately 88% appearing once. V and J are TRBV11-1 and TRBJ1-1, with a tentative D call TRBD1 (5 bases). This TCR was sampled from a human donor in a cohort sampled during active COVID-19. Sequenced sample: peripheral blood. The CDR3 protein is CASSKWAGGNTEAFF. CDR3 in DNA: TGTGCCAGCAGCAAATGGGCGGGGGGGAACACTGAAGCTTTCTTT.